The rows below give T cell receptor beta chains drawn from one sample of a study of PD-L1 blockade in urothelial cancer. TCRdb keeps only in-frame clones here, not all; method: immunoSEQ multiplex PCR. Of about 48,000 clones listed, roughly 86% were seen once; the top ten hold about 10%. The specimen comprised PBMCs, sampled around atezolizumab (anti-PD-L1) treatment. The source is a man in his fifties or sixties with urothelial cancer. CDR3s include the opening cysteine and the closing phenylalanine or tryptophan. A D gene is named only where the DNA matches it firmly. Rows may omit the clone size; those that give it use once, few, many or a size class.

D,V,J,size,DNA,CDR3
TRBD1,TRBV5-1,TRBJ1-4,NA,TGCGCCAGCAGCTCACAGGGGGTCCGGGAGAAAAAACTGTTTTTT,CASSSQGVREKKLFF
NA,TRBV4-1,TRBJ2-7,few,TGCGCCAGCAGCCAAGAGGAGGGGGCCTACTCCTACGAGCAGTACTTC,CASSQEEGAYSYEQYF
TRBD1,TRBV4-1,TRBJ2-7,NA,TGCGCCAGCAGCCAGGGGGACAGGGACTACGAGCAGTACTTC,CASSQGDRDYEQYF
TRBD2,TRBV10-1,TRBJ2-5,NA,TGCGCCAGCAGTAAAAGGACTAGCGGGGGGCAAGAGACCCAGTACTTC,CASSKRTSGGQETQYF
NA,TRBV2,TRBJ1-2,once,TGTGCCAGCAGTGACGGGGTGATAGATGGCTACACCTTC,CASSDGVIDGYTF
NA,TRBV5-8,TRBJ1-6,NA,TGTGCCAGCAGCCCGCGGGGACGCAATTCACCCCTCCACTTT,CASSPRGRNSPLHF
TRBD1,TRBV7-2,TRBJ2-1,NA,TGTGCCAGCAGCTTAGCAGGACAGGGGTCGGCGCAGTTCTTC,CASSLAGQGSAQFF
NA,TRBV5-1,TRBJ2-5,NA,TGCGCCAGCAGCTTACCACAGTCCAAGAGGACCCAGTACTTC,CASSLPQSKRTQYF
TRBD1,TRBV10-2,TRBJ2-5,NA,TGCGCCAGCAGTGAGTCGAAGGGGGCCCAAGAGACCCAGTACTTC,CASSESKGAQETQYF
NA,TRBV14,TRBJ1-4,NA,TGTGCCAGCAGCCAAGGAGGAAAACTGTTTTTT,CASSQGGKLFF
NA,TRBV4-1,TRBJ1-4,once,TGCGCCAGCAGCCATGTCACGGGAGGGGTAAATGAAAAACTGTTTTTT,CASSHVTGGVNEKLFF
TRBD1,TRBV5-6,TRBJ1-6,NA,TGTGCCAGCAGCTACCGGGACAGGGGATCACCCCTCCACTTT,CASSYRDRGSPLHF
NA,TRBV29-1,TRBJ1-2,NA,TGCAGCGTACAGGGTGACATCTATGGCTACACCTTC,CSVQGDIYGYTF
NA,TRBV19,TRBJ2-3,NA,TGTGCCAGTAGTATAAGAACGGGGAGCCTTACAGATACGCAGTATTTT,CASSIRTGSLTDTQYF
NA,TRBV15,TRBJ2-7,NA,TGTGCCACCAGCAGAGATAGTCTTACTTACGAGCAGTACTTC,CATSRDSLTYEQYF
TRBD1,TRBV7-7,TRBJ2-5,NA,TGTGCTAGCAGCTTAGAGCCCGGGACAGTGGTCCAAGAGACCCAGTACTTC,CASSLEPGTVVQETQYF
NA,TRBV5-6,TRBJ1-3,NA,TGTGCCAGCAGCTCAACGACACAAAGCTCTGGAAACACCATATATTTT,CASSSTTQSSGNTIYF
NA,TRBV7-9,TRBJ2-4,NA,TGTGCCAGCAGCCCTCAGGGAAACATTCAGTACTTC,CASSPQGNIQYF
TRBD2,TRBV28,TRBJ2-2,NA,TGTGCCAGCCAACGTCTCGGGGGGGGTACCGGGGAGCTGTTTTTT,CASQRLGGGTGELFF
NA,TRBV30,TRBJ1-5,NA,TGTGCCTGGAGCACCCCCGGAGGGGGGGGTGCTCAGCCCCAGCATTTT,CAWSTPGGGGAQPQHF
NA,TRBV6-1,TRBJ1-1,NA,TGTGCCAGCAGAGTGACAGTTTTTTCGGGAGCTTTCTTT,CASRVTVFSGAFF
NA,TRBV4-1,TRBJ2-6,NA,TGCGCCAGCAGTCGAGCTAGCTGGGACTCTGGGGCCAACGTCCTGACTTTC,CASSRASWDSGANVLTF
NA,TRBV4-1,TRBJ1-5,NA,TGCGCCAGCAGCCAAGATTCCGGTTGGGGAGGTAGCAATCAGCCCCAGCATTTT,CASSQDSGWGGSNQPQHF
NA,TRBV7-8,TRBJ2-7,NA,TGTGCCAGCAGCCCGCTCCCCGGGGGTGCCTACGAGCAGTACTTC,CASSPLPGGAYEQYF
NA,TRBV5-4,TRBJ1-1,NA,TGTGCCAGCAGCCTGCGGGGGGGGTACACTGAAGCTTTCTTT,CASSLRGGYTEAFF
TRBD1,TRBV6-6,TRBJ2-7,NA,TGTGCCAGCAGTTCCAGGGGGACCTACGAGCAGTACTTC,CASSSRGTYEQYF
NA,TRBV30,TRBJ2-2,NA,TGTGCCTGGATGCGGGGGAACACCGGGGAGCTGTTTTTT,CAWMRGNTGELFF
NA,TRBV5-6,TRBJ1-1,NA,TGTGCCAGCAGCTACGGTAGGGAGGGTGAAGCTTTCTTT,CASSYGREGEAFF
TRBD1,TRBV29-1,TRBJ1-1,NA,TGCAGCGTTAAGGACAGGGAAGGAGCTTTCTTT,CSVKDREGAFF
NA,TRBV6-5,TRBJ2-7,NA,TGTGCCAGCAAAACCCAGTCCTACGAGCAGTACTTC,CASKTQSYEQYF
NA,TRBV4-2,TRBJ1-2,once,TGTGCCAGCAGCAAGGACAGATATGGCTACACCTTC,CASSKDRYGYTF
TRBD1,TRBV5-5,TRBJ1-2,NA,TGTGCCAGCAGCTTCGATCCAGGGGGATTGGAGGGCTACACCTTC,CASSFDPGGLEGYTF
NA,TRBV7-9,TRBJ1-1,NA,TGTGCCAGCAGGGGGAGGGACACTGAAGCTTTCTTT,CASRGRDTEAFF
NA,TRBV14,TRBJ2-1,NA,TGTGCCAGCAGCCTTCACAGGAATGAGCAGTTCTTC,CASSLHRNEQFF
TRBD1,TRBV28,TRBJ2-7,few,TGTGCCAGCTCGGACAGGGGGCGAGGGGAGCAGTACTTC,CASSDRGRGEQYF
TRBD1,TRBV29-1,TRBJ2-2,NA,TGCAGCGTTAAGAGACAGGGGGCTATCGGGGAGCTGTTTTTT,CSVKRQGAIGELFF
NA,TRBV27,TRBJ2-1,once,TGTGCCAGCAAGGGGGTATCCTACAATGAGCAGTTCTTC,CASKGVSYNEQFF
NA,TRBV11-2,TRBJ2-7,NA,TGTGCCAGCAGCTACCGGGGGACGCAGGGAAGTGAGCAGTACTTC,CASSYRGTQGSEQYF
NA,TRBV7-8,TRBJ2-3,once,TGTGCCAGCAGAGTACTAGTGGTAGATACGCAGTATTTT,CASRVLVVDTQYF
TRBD1,TRBV18,TRBJ1-5,NA,TGTGCCAGCTCACCGACAGGGGGCAGCCAGCCCCAGCATTTT,CASSPTGGSQPQHF
NA,TRBV18,TRBJ1-2,once,TGTGCCAGCTCACCACCTCAGGGGAACTATGGCTACACCTTC,CASSPPQGNYGYTF
NA,TRBV25-1,TRBJ2-1,NA,TGTGCCAGCAGTGCCTTGACAGCGTACAATGAGCAGTTCTTC,CASSALTAYNEQFF
TRBD2,TRBV5-6,TRBJ2-2,NA,TGTGCCAGCAGCTCAGTAATAGCGGGGAGCACCGGGGAGCTGTTTTTT,CASSSVIAGSTGELFF
TRBD1,TRBV29-1,TRBJ1-2,NA,TGCAGCGTTGATGACAGGGGTCGTGGCTACACCTTC,CSVDDRGRGYTF
TRBD1,TRBV9,TRBJ2-5,NA,TGTGCCAGCAGCCGGGGACAGGGAGGAGGTGAGACCCAGTACTTC,CASSRGQGGGETQYF
TRBD1,TRBV5-1,TRBJ2-2,NA,TGCGCCAGCAGCCCGGGACAGGGGGCTTTCGGGGAGCTGTTTTTT,CASSPGQGAFGELFF
NA,TRBV10-2,TRBJ1-5,NA,TGCGCCAGCAGTGAGTCGAAACAGGGAGGGCAGCCCCAGCATTTT,CASSESKQGGQPQHF
TRBD2,TRBV27,TRBJ2-7,NA,TGTGCCAGCAAAGGGACTAGCGGGGGGTCAGGTTACGAGCAGTACTTC,CASKGTSGGSGYEQYF
NA,TRBV28,TRBJ2-5,NA,TGTGCCAGCCCACCGAGTAAGGGCTACAGGAGGGCTCAAGAGACCCAGTACTTC,CASPPSKGYRRAQETQYF
NA,TRBV6-4,TRBJ2-1,NA,TGTGCCAGCAGTGTAAGAGCAGGCAACAATGAGCAGTTCTTC,CASSVRAGNNEQFF